This TCR beta chain was captured in a study of OX40 agonist ivuxolimab in advanced cancers. Turning to the study itself: An anti-OX40 (CD134) antibody with agonistic activity, ivuxolimab, was administered to patients. Patients receiving dose escalation had hepatocellular carcinoma, melanoma, renal cell or head and neck cancer. Partial responses occurred in Three dose-escalation patients, one with hepatocellular carcinoma and two with cutaneous melanoma. General study findings and limits: Some nonresponders likewise displayed low normalized T-cell clonal expansion.

Comment on this clone: Its specificity is unknown.

The CDR3 consists of 15 residues. Germline loops: CDR1 SGHRS, CDR2 YFSETQ. V lost 0 bases and J lost 1, with 10 bases in between. Some clones are missing from TCRdb's copy, which holds only in-frame ones; the method was immunoSEQ multiplex PCR. This sample has 100,000 to 130,000 clones, with approximately 90% found just once. Sequences were derived from CD4+ or CD8+ T cells sorted from blood, sampled in a trial of the OX40 agonist ivuxolimab. This chain uses TRBV5-1 with TRBJ1-1; D gene uncertain. The TCR sequence derives from an adult with an advanced solid tumor such as melanoma, head and neck, liver or kidney cancer. CDR3 residues: CASSLAGLGNTEAFF. The CDR3 region has the DNA TGCGCCAGCAGCTTGGCGGGCCTGGGGAACACTGAAGCTTTCTTT. The full variable domain, rest sourced from reference TRBV5-1 and TRBJ1-1, is KAGVTQTPRYLIKTRGQQVTLSCSPISGHRSVSWYQQTPGQGLQFLFEYFSETQRNKGNFPGRFSGRQFSNSRSEMNVSTLELGDSALYLCASSLAGLGNTEAFFGQGTRLTVV.